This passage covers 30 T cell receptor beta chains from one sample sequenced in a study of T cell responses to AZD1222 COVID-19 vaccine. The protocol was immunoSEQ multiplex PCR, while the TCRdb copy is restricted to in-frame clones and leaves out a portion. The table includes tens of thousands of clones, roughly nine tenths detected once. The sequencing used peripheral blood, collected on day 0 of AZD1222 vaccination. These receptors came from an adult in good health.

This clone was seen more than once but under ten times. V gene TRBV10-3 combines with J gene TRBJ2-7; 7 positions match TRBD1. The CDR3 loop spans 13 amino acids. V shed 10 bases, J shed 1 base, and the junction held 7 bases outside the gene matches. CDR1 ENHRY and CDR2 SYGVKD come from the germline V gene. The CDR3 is CANRQGESYEQYF. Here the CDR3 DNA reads TGTGCCAACCGACAGGGTGAGTCCTACGAGCAGTACTTC.

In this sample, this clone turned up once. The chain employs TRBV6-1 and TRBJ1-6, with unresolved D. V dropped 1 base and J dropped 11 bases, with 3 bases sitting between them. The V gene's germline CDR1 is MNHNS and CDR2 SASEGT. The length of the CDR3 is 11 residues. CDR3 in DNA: TGTGCCAGCAGTGAAGGCACACCCCTCCACTTT. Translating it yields CASSEGTPLHF.

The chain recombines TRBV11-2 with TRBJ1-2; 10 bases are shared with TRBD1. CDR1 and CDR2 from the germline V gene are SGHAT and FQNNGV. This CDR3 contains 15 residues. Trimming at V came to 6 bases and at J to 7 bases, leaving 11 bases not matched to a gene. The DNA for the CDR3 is TGTGCCAGCAGATTTAGTACCGGGACAGGGGCTGGCTACACCTTC. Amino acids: CASRFSTGTGAGYTF. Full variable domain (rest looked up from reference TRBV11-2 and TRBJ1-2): EAGVAQSPRYKIIEKRQSVAFWCNPISGHATLYWYQQILGQGPKLLIQFQNNGVVDDSQLPKDRFSAERLKGVDSTLKIQPAKLEDSAVYLCASRFSTGTGAGYTFGSGTRLTVV.

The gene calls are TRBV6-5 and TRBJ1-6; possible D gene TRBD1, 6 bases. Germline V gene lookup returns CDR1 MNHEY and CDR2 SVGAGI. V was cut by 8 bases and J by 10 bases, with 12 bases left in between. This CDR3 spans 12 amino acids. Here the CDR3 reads CASRGGESPLHF. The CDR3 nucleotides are TGTGCCAGCCGAGGGGGTGAGTCACCCCTCCACTTT.

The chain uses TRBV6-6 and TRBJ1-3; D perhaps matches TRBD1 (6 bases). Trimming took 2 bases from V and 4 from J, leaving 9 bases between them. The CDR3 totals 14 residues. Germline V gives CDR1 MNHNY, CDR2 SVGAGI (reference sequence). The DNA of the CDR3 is TGTGCCAGCAGTTACGAGGACAGCGGAAACACCATATATTTT. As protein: CASSYEDSGNTIYF.

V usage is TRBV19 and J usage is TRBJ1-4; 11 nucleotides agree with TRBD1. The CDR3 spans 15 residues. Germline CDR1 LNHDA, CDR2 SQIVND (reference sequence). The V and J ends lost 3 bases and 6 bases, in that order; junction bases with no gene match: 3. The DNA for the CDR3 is TGTGCCAGTAGTATCCCGGGACAGGGGGATGAAAAACTGTTTTTT. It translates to CASSIPGQGDEKLFF.

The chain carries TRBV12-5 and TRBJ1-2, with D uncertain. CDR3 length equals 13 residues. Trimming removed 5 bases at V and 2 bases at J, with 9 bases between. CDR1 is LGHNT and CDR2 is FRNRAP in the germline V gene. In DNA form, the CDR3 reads TGTGCTAGTGGTCCCCCTCAGAACTATGGCTACACCTTC. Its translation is CASGPPQNYGYTF.

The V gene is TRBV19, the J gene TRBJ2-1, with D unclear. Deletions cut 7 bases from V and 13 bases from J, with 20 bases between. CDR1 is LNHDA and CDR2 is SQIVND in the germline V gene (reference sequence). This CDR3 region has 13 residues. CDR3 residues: CASNTERTSGQFF. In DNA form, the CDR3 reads TGTGCCAGTAACACAGAACGGACGTCTGGCCAGTTCTTC.

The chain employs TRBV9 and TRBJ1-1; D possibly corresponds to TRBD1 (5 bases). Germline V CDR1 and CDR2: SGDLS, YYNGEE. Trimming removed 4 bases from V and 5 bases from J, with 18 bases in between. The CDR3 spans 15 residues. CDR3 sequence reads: CASSTPGVPGTEAFF. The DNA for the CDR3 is TGTGCCAGCAGCACTCCGGGGGTGCCGGGAACTGAAGCTTTCTTT.

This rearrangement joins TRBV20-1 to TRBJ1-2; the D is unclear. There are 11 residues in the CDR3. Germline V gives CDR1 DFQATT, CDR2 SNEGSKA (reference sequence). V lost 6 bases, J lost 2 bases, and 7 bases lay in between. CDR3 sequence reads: CSAASNYGYTF. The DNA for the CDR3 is TGCAGTGCGGCCAGCAACTATGGCTACACCTTC.

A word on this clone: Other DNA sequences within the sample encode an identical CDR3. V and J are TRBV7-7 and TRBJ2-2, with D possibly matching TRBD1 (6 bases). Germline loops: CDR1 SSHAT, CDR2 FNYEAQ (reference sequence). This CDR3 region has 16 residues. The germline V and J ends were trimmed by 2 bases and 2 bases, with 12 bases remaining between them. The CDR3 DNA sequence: TGTGCCAGCAGCTTAAATCCAGGGGAAAACACCGGGGAGCTGTTTTTT. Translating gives CASSLNPGENTGELFF.

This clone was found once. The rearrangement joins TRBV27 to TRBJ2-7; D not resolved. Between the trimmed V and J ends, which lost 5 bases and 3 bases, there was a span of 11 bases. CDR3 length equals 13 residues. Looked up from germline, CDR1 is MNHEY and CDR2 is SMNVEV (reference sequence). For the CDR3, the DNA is TGTGCCAGCAGTCGTCTTGGAAACTACGAGCAGTACTTC. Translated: CASSRLGNYEQYF.

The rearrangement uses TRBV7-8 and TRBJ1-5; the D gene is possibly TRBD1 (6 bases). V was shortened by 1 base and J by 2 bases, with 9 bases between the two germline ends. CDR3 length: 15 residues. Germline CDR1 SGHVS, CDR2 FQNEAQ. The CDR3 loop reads CASSLEQGGNQPQHF. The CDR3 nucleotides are TGTGCCAGCAGCTTAGAACAGGGAGGCAATCAGCCCCAGCATTTT.

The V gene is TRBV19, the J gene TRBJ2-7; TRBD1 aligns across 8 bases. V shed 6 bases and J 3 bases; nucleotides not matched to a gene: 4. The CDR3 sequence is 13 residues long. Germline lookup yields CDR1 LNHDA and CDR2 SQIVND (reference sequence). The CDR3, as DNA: TGTGCCAGTAGCGGGGGACAGGACTACGAGCAGTACTTC. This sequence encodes CASSGGQDYEQYF. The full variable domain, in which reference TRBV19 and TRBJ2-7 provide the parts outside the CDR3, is DGGITQSPKYLFRKEGQNVTLSCEQNLNHDAMYWYRQDPGQGLRLIYYSQIVNDFQKGDIAEGYSVSREKKESFPLTVTSAQKNPTAFYLCASSGGQDYEQYFGPGTRLTVT.

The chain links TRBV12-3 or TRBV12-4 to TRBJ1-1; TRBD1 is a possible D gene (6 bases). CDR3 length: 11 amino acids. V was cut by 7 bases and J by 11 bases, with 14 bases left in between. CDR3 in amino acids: CASTQGLGAFF. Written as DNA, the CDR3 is TGTGCCAGCACCCAGGGGCTTGGGGCTTTCTTT.

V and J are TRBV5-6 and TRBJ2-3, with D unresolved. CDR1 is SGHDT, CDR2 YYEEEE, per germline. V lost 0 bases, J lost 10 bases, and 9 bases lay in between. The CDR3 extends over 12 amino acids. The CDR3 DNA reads TGTGCCAGCAGCTTGGTTAGCCCTTCGCAGTATTTT. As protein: CASSLVSPSQYF.

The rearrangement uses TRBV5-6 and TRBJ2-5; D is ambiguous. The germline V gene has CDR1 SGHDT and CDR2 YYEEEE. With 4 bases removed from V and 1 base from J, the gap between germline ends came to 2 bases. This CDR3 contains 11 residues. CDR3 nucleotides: TGTGCCAGCAGCACCCAAGAGACCCAGTACTTC. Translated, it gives CASSTQETQYF.

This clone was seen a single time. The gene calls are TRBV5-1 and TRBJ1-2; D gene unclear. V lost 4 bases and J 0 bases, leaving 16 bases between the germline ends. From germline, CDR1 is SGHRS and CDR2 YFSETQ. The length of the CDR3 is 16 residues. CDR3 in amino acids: CASSKDPPRTNYGYTF. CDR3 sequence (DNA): TGCGCCAGCAGCAAGGACCCCCCTAGGACTAACTATGGCTACACCTTC.

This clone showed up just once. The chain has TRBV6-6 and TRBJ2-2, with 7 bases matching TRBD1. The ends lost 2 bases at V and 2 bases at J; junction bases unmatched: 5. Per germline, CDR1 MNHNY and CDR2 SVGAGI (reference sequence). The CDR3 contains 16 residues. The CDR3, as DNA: TGTGCCAGCAGTTACGGGACAGAAAAAAACACCGGGGAGCTGTTTTTT. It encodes CASSYGTEKNTGELFF.

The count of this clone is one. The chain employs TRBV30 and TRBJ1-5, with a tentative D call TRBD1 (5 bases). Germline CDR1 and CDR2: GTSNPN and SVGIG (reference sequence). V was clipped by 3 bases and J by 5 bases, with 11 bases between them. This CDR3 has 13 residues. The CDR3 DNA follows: TGTGCCTGGAGCACTCAGGGAGATCAGCCCCAGCATTTT. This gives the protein CAWSTQGDQPQHF. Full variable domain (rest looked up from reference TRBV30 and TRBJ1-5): SQTIHQWPATLVQPVGSPLSLECTVEGTSNPNLYWYRQAAGRGLQLLFYSVGIGQISSEVPQNLSASRPQDRQFILSSKKLLLSDSGFYLCAWSTQGDQPQHFGDGTRLSIL.

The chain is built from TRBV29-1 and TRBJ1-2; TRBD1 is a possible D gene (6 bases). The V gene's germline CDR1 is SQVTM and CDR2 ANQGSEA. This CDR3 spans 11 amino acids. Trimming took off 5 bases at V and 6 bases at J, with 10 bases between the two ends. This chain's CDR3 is CSVLGGNGYTF. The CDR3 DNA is TGCAGCGTTTTAGGGGGGAATGGCTACACCTTC.

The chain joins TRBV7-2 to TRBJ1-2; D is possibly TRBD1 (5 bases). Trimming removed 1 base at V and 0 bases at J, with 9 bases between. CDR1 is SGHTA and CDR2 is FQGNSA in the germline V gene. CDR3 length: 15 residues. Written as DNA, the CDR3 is TGTGCCAGCAGCTTAGGGGGCAGACCTAACTATGGCTACACCTTC. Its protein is CASSLGGRPNYGYTF.

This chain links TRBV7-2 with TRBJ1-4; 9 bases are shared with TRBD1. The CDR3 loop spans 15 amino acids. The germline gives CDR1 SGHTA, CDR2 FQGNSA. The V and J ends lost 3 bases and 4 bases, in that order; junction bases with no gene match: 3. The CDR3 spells CASSFGTGNNEKLFF. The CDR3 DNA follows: TGTGCCAGCAGCTTCGGGACAGGGAATAATGAAAAACTGTTTTTT.

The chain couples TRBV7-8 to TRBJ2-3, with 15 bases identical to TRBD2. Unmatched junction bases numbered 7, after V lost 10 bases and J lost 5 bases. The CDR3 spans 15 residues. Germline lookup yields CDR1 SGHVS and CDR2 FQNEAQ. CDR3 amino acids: CATRPGLAGGDTQYF. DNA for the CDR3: TGTGCCACCCGGCCGGGACTAGCGGGGGGAGATACGCAGTATTTT.

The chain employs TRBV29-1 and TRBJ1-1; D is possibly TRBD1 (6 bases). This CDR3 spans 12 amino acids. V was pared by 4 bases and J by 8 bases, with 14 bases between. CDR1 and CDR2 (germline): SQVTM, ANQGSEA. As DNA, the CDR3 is TGCAGCGTTGGGGGTGGCAGGGGAGAAGCTTTCTTT. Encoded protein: CSVGGGRGEAFF.

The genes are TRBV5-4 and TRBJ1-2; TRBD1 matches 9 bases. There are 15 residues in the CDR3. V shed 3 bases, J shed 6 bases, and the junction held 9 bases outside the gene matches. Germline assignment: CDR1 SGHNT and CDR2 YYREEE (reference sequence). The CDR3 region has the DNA TGTGCCAGCAGCTCTCCACAGGGGGCAGGGAATGGCTACACCTTC. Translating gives CASSSPQGAGNGYTF.

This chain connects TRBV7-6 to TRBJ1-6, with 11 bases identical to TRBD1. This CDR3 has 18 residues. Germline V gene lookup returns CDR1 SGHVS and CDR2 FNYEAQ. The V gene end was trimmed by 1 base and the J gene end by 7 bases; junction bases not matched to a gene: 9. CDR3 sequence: CASSLGGQGARVNSPLHF. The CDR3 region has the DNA TGTGCCAGCAGCTTAGGAGGACAGGGGGCGCGGGTCAATTCACCCCTCCACTTT.

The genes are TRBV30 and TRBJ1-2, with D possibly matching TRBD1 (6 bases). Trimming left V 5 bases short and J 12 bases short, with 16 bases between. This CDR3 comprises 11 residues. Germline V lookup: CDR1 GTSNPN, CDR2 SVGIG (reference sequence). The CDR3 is CAWGQTVRHTF. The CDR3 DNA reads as TGTGCCTGGGGACAGACTGTGCGACACACCTTC. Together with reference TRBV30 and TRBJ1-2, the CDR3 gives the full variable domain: SQTIHQWPATLVQPVGSPLSLECTVEGTSNPNLYWYRQAAGRGLQLLFYSVGIGQISSEVPQNLSASRPQDRQFILSSKKLLLSDSGFYLCAWGQTVRHTFGSGTRLTVV.

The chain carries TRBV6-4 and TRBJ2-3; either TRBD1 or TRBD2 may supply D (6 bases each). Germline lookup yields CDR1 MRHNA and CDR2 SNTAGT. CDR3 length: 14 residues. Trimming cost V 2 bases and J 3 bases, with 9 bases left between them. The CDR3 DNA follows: TGTGCCAGCAGTGACGGGGGGCCAACAGATACGCAGTATTTT. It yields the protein CASSDGGPTDTQYF.

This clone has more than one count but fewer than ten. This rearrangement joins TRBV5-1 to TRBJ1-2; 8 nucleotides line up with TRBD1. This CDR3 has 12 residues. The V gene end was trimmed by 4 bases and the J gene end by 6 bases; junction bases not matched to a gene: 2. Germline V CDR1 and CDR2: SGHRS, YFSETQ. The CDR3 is CASSPDRDGYTF. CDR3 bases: TGCGCCAGCAGCCCGGACAGGGATGGCTACACCTTC.